The 30 T cell receptor beta chains below were found in one sample sequenced in a study of CD8+CD57+ T cells in acquired aplastic anemia. Template material for TCR beta VDJ and CDR3 profiling consisted of genomic DNA. From the reads, TCRdb called clonotypes with MiXCR, one entry per CDR3 protein. The sample shows around 500,000 distinct CDR3 sequences, less than 35% of them seen only once. Individuals selected for sequencing had exhibited CD8+CD57+ cell expansion on flow cytometry. The source material was sorted CD4+, CD8+, or CD8+CD57+ T cells (not recorded which) from PBMCs. These receptors originate from a human donor with aplastic anemia.

This clonotype was detected ten times or more. The chain carries TRBV6-1 and TRBJ1-2; D call uncertain. The CDR3 covers 13 residues. Germline CDR1 MNHNS, CDR2 SASEGT. The V and J ends lost 8 bases and 2 bases respectively, with 12 bases between them. CDR3 loop: CASAFDGNYGYTF. For the CDR3, the DNA is TGTGCCAGCGCATTTGATGGGAACTATGGCTACACCTTC.

This clonotype turned up a few times. The V gene is TRBV30, the J gene TRBJ1-2, with a possible D match to TRBD1 (5 bases). V was pared by 5 bases and J by 2 bases, with 9 bases between. The CDR3 is 12 residues long. The germline gives CDR1 GTSNPN, CDR2 SVGIG (reference sequence). The CDR3 is CAWDSQNYGYTF. DNA for the CDR3: TGTGCCTGGGACAGTCAAAACTATGGCTACACCTTC. The full variable domain, with the rest looked up from reference TRBV30 and TRBJ1-2, is SQTIHQWPATLVQPVGSPLSLECTVEGTSNPNLYWYRQAAGRGLQLLFYSVGIGQISSEVPQNLSASRPQDRQFILSSKKLLLSDSGFYLCAWDSQNYGYTFGSGTRLTVV.

V gene TRBV10-3 combines with J gene TRBJ1-2; unclear D gene. Trimming pared 10 bases from V and 8 bases from J, leaving 32 bases between. Per germline, CDR1 ENHRY and CDR2 SYGVKD. This CDR3 comprises 17 residues. CDR3 loop: CASTHLNPPGPVSGYTF. The CDR3 DNA is TGTGCCAGCACCCACTTAAATCCTCCGGGCCCCGTAAGCGGCTACACCTTC.

This clonotype was found many times. The chain is built from TRBV10-3 and TRBJ2-2; D may be TRBD2 (6 bases). The germline CDR1 and CDR2 sequences are ENHRY and SYGVKD. Trimming took 4 bases from V and 4 from J, leaving 13 bases between them. CDR3 length: 15 residues. The CDR3 is CAISVAGIITGELFF. The CDR3 nucleotides read TGTGCCATCAGTGTCGCGGGAATCATCACCGGGGAGCTGTTTTTT.

CDR3 loop: CASSYGRVNPLANEQFF. The DNA of the CDR3 is TGTGCCAGCAGCTACGGAAGGGTAAATCCCTTAGCCAATGAGCAGTTCTTC. The V and J genes are TRBV6-2 or TRBV6-3 and TRBJ2-1; D call uncertain. The V end was cut by 6 bases, the J end by 6 bases, with 24 bases between. This CDR3 has 17 amino acids. Per germline, CDR1 MNHEY and CDR2 SVGEGT.

This clonotype was observed many times. This chain links TRBV13 with TRBJ1-2, with 9 bases aligning to TRBD1. Germline CDR1 PRHDT, CDR2 FYEKMQ (reference sequence). This CDR3 has 14 amino acids. V was pared by 6 bases and J by 1 base, with 3 bases of the junction left unmatched. The chain's CDR3 is CASSRTGVNYGYTF. CDR3 nucleotide sequence: TGTGCCAGCAGTAGGACAGGGGTTAACTATGGCTACACCTTC.

This clonotype was counted ten times or more. The chain combines TRBV10-3 with TRBJ2-7; 15 nucleotides match TRBD2. The CDR3 sequence is 20 residues long. Germline V lookup: CDR1 ENHRY, CDR2 SYGVKD. V shed 3 bases, J shed 2 bases, and the junction held 14 bases outside the gene matches. CDR3 protein: CAISENPSGTSGRSPYEQYF. DNA of the CDR3: TGTGCCATCAGTGAAAACCCCTCCGGGACTAGCGGGAGGTCGCCCTACGAGCAGTACTTC.

This clonotype was recorded many times. This chain joins TRBV14 and TRBJ2-7; no definite D call. V was cut by 4 bases and J by 2 bases, with 12 bases left in between. Looked up from germline, CDR1 is SGHDN and CDR2 is FVKESK. This CDR3 spans 14 amino acids. The CDR3 loop reads CASSPSDGPYEQYF. CDR3 DNA: TGTGCCAGCAGCCCGTCCGACGGACCCTACGAGCAGTACTTC.

The genes are TRBV6-5 and TRBJ2-5; no definite D call. CDR3 size: 13 residues. The germline V gene has CDR1 MNHEY and CDR2 SVGAGI. The V gene lost 7 bases and the J gene lost 5 bases, with 14 bases spanning the gap. The CDR3 sequence is CASTLAGGETQYF. The CDR3 DNA follows: TGTGCCAGCACTTTGGCTGGTGGGGAGACCCAGTACTTC.

This clonotype was picked up many times. The rearrangement joins TRBV13 to TRBJ1-2, with a possible D match to TRBD1 (5 bases). V was pared by 5 bases and J by 2 bases, with 18 bases between. Germline CDR1 PRHDT, CDR2 FYEKMQ (reference sequence). The CDR3 is 16 amino acids. CDR3 region: CASSIPTVSANYGYTF. The DNA for the CDR3 is TGTGCCAGCAGCATACCGACAGTAAGCGCGAACTATGGCTACACCTTC.

This clonotype was detected only a few times. This clone may be a read error of a much larger clone one base away. V and J are TRBV2 and TRBJ2-5; 8 bases are shared with TRBD1. The length of the CDR3 is 14 residues. The V gene's germline CDR1 is SNHLY and CDR2 FYNNEI. The CDR3 here is CASSPGTGQEAQYF. DNA for the CDR3: TGTGCCAGCAGCCCCGGGACAGGCCAAGAGGCCCAGTACTTC.

The chain links TRBV24-1 to TRBJ2-1; perhaps TRBD1 as D (6 bases). CDR3 length equals 20 residues. Trimming pared 5 bases from V and 0 bases from J, leaving 25 bases between. Germline CDR1 is KGHDR and CDR2 is SFDVKD. Here the CDR3 DNA reads TGTGCCACCAGTGGACTTCCAACCCCACAGGGCAAGAGCTCCTACAATGAGCAGTTCTTC. Its translation: CATSGLPTPQGKSSYNEQFF.

This clonotype was detected only a few times. The chain carries TRBV20-1 and TRBJ1-2, with TRBD1 identical over 12 bases. With 4 bases clipped from V and 3 bases from J, the junction kept 6 bases outside the gene matches. The CDR3 contains 15 residues. Germline lookup yields CDR1 DFQATT and CDR2 SNEGSKA (reference sequence). In DNA form, the CDR3 reads TGCAGTGCTAACCCGGGACAGGGGGCGGACTATGGCTACACCTTC. Translation: CSANPGQGADYGYTF.

This clonotype showed up just a few times. The CDR3 nucleotides are TGTGCCAGCAGTCCGTTTACTAGCGGAGTTTACACCGGGGAGCTGTTTTTT. Protein product: CASSPFTSGVYTGELFF. The chain joins TRBV6-1 to TRBJ2-2; TRBD2 aligns across 8 bases. The V gene end was trimmed by 5 bases and the J gene end by 3 bases; junction bases not matched to a gene: 11. Looked up from germline, CDR1 is MNHNS and CDR2 is SASEGT. The CDR3 is 17 amino acids.

This clonotype was seen ten or more times. This chain links TRBV19 with TRBJ2-3; 11 nucleotides line up with TRBD2. Germline V gene lookup returns CDR1 LNHDA and CDR2 SQIVND (reference sequence). The ends lost 6 bases at V and 3 bases at J; junction bases unmatched: 5. The CDR3 sequence is 15 residues long. In DNA form, the CDR3 reads TGTGCCAGTAGGACACTAGCGGGAGTAACAGATACGCAGTATTTT. This sequence encodes CASRTLAGVTDTQYF.

In its sample, this clonotype was seen many times. V and J are TRBV7-3 and TRBJ2-5; maybe TRBD2 (5 bases). V was pared by 5 bases and J by 4 bases, with 11 bases between. Germline CDR1 is SGHTA and CDR2 is FQGTGA. CDR3 size: 13 residues. CDR3: CASSPVATETQYF. CDR3 nucleotides: TGTGCCAGCAGCCCCGTAGCGACAGAGACCCAGTACTTC.

This sequence joins TRBV6-2 or TRBV6-3 and TRBJ1-5, with unresolved D. The CDR3 is made up of 12 amino acids. With 6 bases removed from V and 6 bases from J, the gap between germline ends came to 9 bases. Germline loops: CDR1 MNHEY, CDR2 SVGEGT. CDR3 amino acids: CASSYRPQPQHF. The DNA for the CDR3 is TGTGCCAGCAGCTATCGTCCTCAGCCCCAGCATTTT.

The sample holds many counts of this clonotype. The V and J genes are TRBV15 and TRBJ2-2; D remains ambiguous. Germline loops: CDR1 LNHNV, CDR2 YYDKDF (reference sequence). Trimming removed 1 base at V and 1 base at J, with 4 bases between. This CDR3 is built from 14 residues. The CDR3 reads CATSRAVNTGELFF. CDR3 bases: TGTGCCACCAGCAGAGCGGTGAACACCGGGGAGCTGTTTTTT.

This clonotype was detected ten times or more. The rearrangement links TRBV24-1 to TRBJ1-2; 11 nucleotides align to TRBD1. The ends lost 9 bases at V and 3 bases at J; junction bases unmatched: 5. The V gene's germline CDR1 is KGHDR and CDR2 SFDVKD. The CDR3 runs 14 residues. The CDR3 loop reads CATGRTGGDYGYTF. The CDR3 DNA follows: TGTGCCACCGGACGGACAGGGGGCGACTATGGCTACACCTTC.

In its sample, this clonotype was seen a few times. V and J are TRBV5-4 and TRBJ2-7; the D gene is possibly TRBD2 (6 bases). V was pared by 4 bases and J by 0 bases, with 14 bases between. Per germline, CDR1 SGHNT and CDR2 YYREEE (reference sequence). This CDR3 is built from 15 residues. Here the CDR3 DNA reads TGTGCCAGCAGCCCTGGGACTCCAAACTCCTACGAGCAGTACTTC. Its translation is CASSPGTPNSYEQYF.

This clonotype was detected a few times. The chain carries TRBV12-3 or TRBV12-4 and TRBJ1-5; D might be TRBD1 (5 bases). Trimming stripped 0 bases from V and 3 bases from J, with 12 bases between. This CDR3 region has 16 residues. The CDR3 sequence is CASSLAVSGTNQPQHF. The CDR3 DNA reads as TGTGCCAGCAGTTTAGCGGTATCGGGGACCAATCAGCCCCAGCATTTT.

The chain combines TRBV4-2 with TRBJ1-1; D not certain. The CDR3 has 14 amino acids. The V gene lost 0 bases and the J gene lost 13 bases, with 18 bases spanning the gap. Germline CDR1 and CDR2: LGHNA and YNFKEQ. CDR3 amino acids: CASSQEISGGVVFF. The CDR3 DNA is TGTGCCAGCAGCCAAGAAATTTCCGGCGGTGTCGTTTTCTTT.

The table lists this clonotype with a few counts. The chain joins TRBV5-4 to TRBJ1-2, with 11 bases aligning to TRBD1. CDR3 size: 15 residues. Germline V lookup: CDR1 SGHNT, CDR2 YYREEE (reference sequence). Unmatched junction bases numbered 10, after V lost 4 bases and J lost 8 bases. The chain's CDR3 is CASSVPGQGDWGYTF. CDR3 coding DNA: TGTGCCAGCAGCGTACCGGGACAGGGGGATTGGGGCTACACCTTC.

There are a few counts of this clonotype. This chain connects TRBV7-6 to TRBJ2-7; 9 positions match TRBD1. Trimming removed 1 base from V and 8 bases from J; junction bases left unmatched: 9. The CDR3 totals 15 residues. CDR1 SGHVS and CDR2 FNYEAQ come from the germline V gene. This chain's CDR3 is CASSLDAGTGHKQYF. CDR3 DNA: TGTGCCAGCAGCTTAGATGCCGGGACAGGGCATAAGCAGTACTTC.

Remarks on this clonotype: A much larger clone differs from this one at a single base, so this may be a read error. CDR3 residues: CAGSLGGQGNQPQHF. CDR3 DNA sequence: TGTGCCGGCAGCTTAGGGGGACAGGGGAATCAGCCCCAGCATTTT. The rearrangement links TRBV7-9 to TRBJ1-5; 10 positions match TRBD1. This CDR3 has 15 amino acids. The V gene's germline CDR1 is SEHNR and CDR2 FQNEAQ (reference sequence).

This clonotype was counted a single time. The junction does not match germline at one end; this may be a read error. This chain links TRBV5-1 with TRBJ1-1; 11 bases match TRBD1. This CDR3 comprises 14 residues. Germline V CDR1 and CDR2: SGHRS, YFSETQ. The CDR3 loop is CASRDRDRGGEAFF. Here the CDR3 DNA reads TGTGCCAGCAGGGACCGGGACAGGGGGGGTGAAGCTTTCTTT.

The chain couples TRBV30 to TRBJ1-6; D remains unclear. The CDR3 consists of 14 residues. Per germline, CDR1 GTSNPN and CDR2 SVGIG (reference sequence). The germline V and J ends were trimmed by 0 bases and 8 bases, with 11 bases remaining between them. The CDR3 DNA sequence: TGTGCCTGGAGTGTACGAGAAGCATATTCACCCCTCCACTTT. Translating it yields CAWSVREAYSPLHF.

This clonotype was counted ten times or more. The CDR3 spells CASSEAGTGAYEQYF. CDR3 DNA: TGTGCCAGCAGTGAAGCCGGGACAGGAGCCTACGAGCAGTACTTC. J is TRBJ2-7 and V is TRBV25-1; 8 nucleotides line up with TRBD1. CDR1 and CDR2 from the germline V gene are MGHDK and SYGVNS. V lost 2 bases to trimming and J lost 2 bases; unmatched junction nucleotides: 5. The CDR3 sequence is 15 residues long.

The chain combines TRBV11-2 with TRBJ2-5; possible D gene TRBD2, 6 bases. V lost 5 bases and J lost 4, with 23 bases in between. CDR1 is SGHAT, CDR2 FQNNGV, per germline. The CDR3 contains 17 residues. The CDR3 DNA reads as TGTGCCAGCAGCCCCGGGAGAACGGAAAGACTTCGAGAGACCCAGTACTTC. Translating gives CASSPGRTERLRETQYF. The full variable domain, rest sourced from reference TRBV11-2 and TRBJ2-5, is EAGVAQSPRYKIIEKRQSVAFWCNPISGHATLYWYQQILGQGPKLLIQFQNNGVVDDSQLPKDRFSAERLKGVDSTLKIQPAKLEDSAVYLCASSPGRTERLRETQYFGPGTRLLVL.

The genes are TRBV29-1 and TRBJ1-2, with D possibly matching TRBD1 (5 bases). The V end was cut by 0 bases, the J end by 8 bases, with 13 bases between. The CDR3 is made up of 13 amino acids. The germline V gene has CDR1 SQVTM and CDR2 ANQGSEA. CDR3 protein: CSVEDPSQGGYTF. CDR3 bases: TGCAGCGTTGAAGATCCAAGTCAGGGCGGCTACACCTTC.